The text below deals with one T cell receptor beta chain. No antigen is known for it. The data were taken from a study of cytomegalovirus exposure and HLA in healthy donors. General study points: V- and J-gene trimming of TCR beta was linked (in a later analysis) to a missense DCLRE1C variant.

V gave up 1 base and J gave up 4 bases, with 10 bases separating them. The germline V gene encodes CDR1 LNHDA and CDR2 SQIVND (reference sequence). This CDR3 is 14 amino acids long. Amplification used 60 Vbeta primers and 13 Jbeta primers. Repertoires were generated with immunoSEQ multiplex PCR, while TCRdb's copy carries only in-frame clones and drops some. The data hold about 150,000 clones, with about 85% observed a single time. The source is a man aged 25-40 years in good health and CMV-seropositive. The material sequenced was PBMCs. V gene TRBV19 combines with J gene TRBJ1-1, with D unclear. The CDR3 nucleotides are TGTGCCAGTAGTATAGGTTGGGGAGGCACTGAAGCTTTCTTT. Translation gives CASSIGWGGTEAFF. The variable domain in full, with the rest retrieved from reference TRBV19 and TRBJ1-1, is DGGITQSPKYLFRKEGQNVTLSCEQNLNHDAMYWYRQDPGQGLRLIYYSQIVNDFQKGDIAEGYSVSREKKESFPLTVTSAQKNPTAFYLCASSIGWGGTEAFFGQGTRLTVV.